This is a list of T cell receptor beta chains from one sample in a study of long-term antiretroviral therapy in people with HIV. The assay was immunoSEQ multiplex PCR, and TCRdb's table has in-frame clones only and misses some. The data hold approximately 30,000 clones, with roughly 97% observed a single time. Sample: unsorted PBMCs, taken 7.6 years after starting antiretroviral therapy. These receptors all stem from a man aged 25 to 40 with HIV. Each CDR3 is given with its conserved first and last residue. The D gene is left open where the match is weak. Clone size appears in some rows only: once, few, many, or a class for an expanded clone.

abundance	d_gene	j_gene	len	v_gene	CDR3aa	CDR3nt
-	TRBD1	TRBJ1-1	12	TRBV7-2	CASGDRVSEAFF	TGTGCCAGCGGGGACAGGGTCTCTGAAGCTTTCTTT
-	-	TRBJ2-5	14	TRBV4-2	CASSQDRALLTQYF	TGTGCCAGCAGCCAAGATAGGGCCTTACTAACCCAGTACTTC
-	-	TRBJ2-3	11	TRBV6-5	CASSYLDTQYF	TGTGCCAGCAGTTACCTCGATACGCAGTATTTT
-	-	TRBJ1-3	14	TRBV7-9	CASTVDGYGNTIYF	TGTGCCAGCACCGTGGACGGGTATGGAAACACCATATATTTT
-	TRBD1	TRBJ2-7	16	TRBV19	CASSKRPGTASYEQYF	TGTGCCAGTAGTAAAAGACCAGGGACAGCCTCCTACGAGCAGTACTTC
-	TRBD1	TRBJ1-4	15	TRBV2	CASSGRRQGNEKLFF	TGTGCCAGCAGTGGCCGGAGACAGGGGAATGAAAAACTGTTTTTT
-	-	TRBJ2-7	14	TRBV2	CASSAGTPSYEQYF	TGTGCCAGCAGCGCCGGGACCCCGTCTTACGAGCAGTACTTC
-	TRBD2	TRBJ2-1	16	TRBV12-5	CASGRNPSGRANEQFF	TGTGCTAGTGGGCGGAATCCTAGCGGGAGGGCCAATGAGCAGTTCTTC
once	-	TRBJ2-7	15	TRBV4-3	CASSQDSSEAYEQYF	TGCGCCAGCAGCCAAGATTCAAGCGAGGCCTACGAGCAGTACTTC
-	-	TRBJ1-5	15	TRBV11-2	CASSYQGSSNQPQHF	TGTGCCAGCAGCTACCAGGGGAGCAGCAATCAGCCCCAGCATTTT
-	-	TRBJ2-3	15	TRBV11-1	CASSLDRPSTDTQYF	TGTGCCAGTTCGCTCGACAGGCCAAGCACAGATACGCAGTATTTT
-	TRBD2	TRBJ2-3	17	TRBV4-3	CASSQGQLAYFTDTQYF	TGCGCCAGCAGCCAAGGACAACTAGCGTACTTCACAGATACGCAGTATTTT
-	-	TRBJ1-3	15	TRBV5-6	CASSWLRSAGNTIYF	TGTGCCAGCAGCTGGCTCCGTTCCGCTGGAAACACCATATATTTT
-	TRBD1	TRBJ1-2	15	TRBV27	CASSLSPGGDYGYTF	TGTGCCAGCAGTTTATCCCCAGGGGGGGACTATGGCTACACCTTC
-	TRBD2	TRBJ2-5	17	TRBV9	CASSEGGLAGFQETQYF	TGTGCCAGCAGCGAGGGGGGACTAGCGGGATTCCAAGAGACCCAGTACTTC
-	TRBD1	TRBJ1-1	15	TRBV27	CASSTGTVMNTEAFF	TGTGCCAGCAGCACCGGGACAGTCATGAACACTGAAGCTTTCTTT
-	-	TRBJ2-1	14	TRBV30	CAWRPTRRVDEQFF	TGTGCCTGGAGGCCCACTAGAAGGGTCGATGAGCAGTTCTTC
-	-	TRBJ1-2	15	TRBV4-3	CASSQVPGVNYGYTF	TGCGCCAGCAGCCAAGTCCCAGGGGTTAACTATGGCTACACCTTC
-	-	TRBJ1-1	12	TRBV9	CASSGGGTEAFF	TGTGCCAGCAGCGGTGGGGGCACTGAAGCTTTCTTT
-	-	TRBJ2-3	16	TRBV11-1	CASSLAAGFGTDTQYF	TGTGCCAGCAGCTTAGCAGCCGGGTTCGGCACAGATACGCAGTATTTT
-	-	TRBJ2-5	15	TRBV27	CASATSRDALETQYF	TGTGCCAGCGCTACTTCGCGCGACGCACTCGAGACCCAGTACTTC
-	-	TRBJ1-1	14	TRBV7-6	CASSRDLLNTEAFF	TGTGCCAGCAGCCGCGACCTCTTGAACACTGAAGCTTTCTTT
-	-	TRBJ2-7	15	TRBV5-4	CASSLERDLSYEQYF	TGTGCCAGCAGCTTGGAGAGAGACCTCTCCTACGAGCAGTACTTC
once	-	TRBJ1-6	16	TRBV30	CAWFKAVFPGFSPLHF	TGTGCCTGGTTTAAGGCCGTGTTCCCGGGGTTTTCACCCCTCCACTTT
-	TRBD2	TRBJ2-1	16	TRBV7-2	CASSRGTSGGINEQFF	TGTGCCAGCAGCAGAGGGACTAGCGGGGGGATAAATGAGCAGTTCTTC
-	TRBD2	TRBJ2-2	15	TRBV7-3	CASSSGGGSVGELFF	TGTGCCAGCAGCTCGGGCGGGGGATCGGTCGGGGAGCTGTTTTTT